Below are 22 T cell receptor beta chains sequenced from a single sample in a study of cytomegalovirus exposure and HLA in healthy donors. PCR primers comprised 60 Vbeta and 13 Jbeta primers. Assay used: immunoSEQ multiplex PCR; TCRdb lists only in-frame clones, some missing. The repertoire holds 120,000 to 150,000 clones, with roughly 80% as singletons. Source material: PBMCs. All receptors derive from a man aged 35-49 years in good health and CMV-seropositive.

The chain uses TRBV11-2 and TRBJ2-2; 10 bases align to TRBD2. The CDR3 is 16 residues long. Germline loops: CDR1 SGHAT, CDR2 FQNNGV. Trimming took 8 bases from V and 4 from J; bases not matched to a gene: 10. CDR3 sequence (DNA): TGTGCCAGCTGCCTGACTAGCGGGTATACCACCGGGGAGCTGTTTTTT. It yields the protein CASCLTSGYTTGELFF.

This rearrangement joins TRBV30 to TRBJ1-2; D might be TRBD1 (6 bases). The germline gives CDR1 GTSNPN, CDR2 SVGIG (reference sequence). V was clipped by 7 bases and J by 2 bases, with 11 bases between them. This CDR3 is 12 amino acids long. This CDR3 reads CALDRKNYGYTF. CDR3 DNA: TGTGCCTTGGACAGAAAAAACTATGGCTACACCTTC.

The V and J genes are TRBV5-1 and TRBJ2-7; unclear D gene. Germline values: CDR1 SGHRS, CDR2 YFSETQ. This CDR3 is built from 13 residues. With 4 bases removed from V and 4 bases from J, the gap between germline ends came to 12 bases. The CDR3 sequence: CASSATAGYEQYF. DNA for the CDR3: TGCGCCAGCAGCGCGACGGCAGGTTACGAGCAGTACTTC. The full variable domain, completed using reference TRBV5-1 and TRBJ2-7, is KAGVTQTPRYLIKTRGQQVTLSCSPISGHRSVSWYQQTPGQGLQFLFEYFSETQRNKGNFPGRFSGRQFSNSRSEMNVSTLELGDSALYLCASSATAGYEQYFGPGTRLTVT.

The chain couples TRBV27 to TRBJ2-7; 9 nucleotides line up with TRBD2. J was trimmed by 3 bases and V by 2 bases; bases with no gene match: 2. Per germline, CDR1 MNHEY and CDR2 SMNVEV (reference sequence). This CDR3 is built from 14 residues. The CDR3 here is CASSLVSGSYEQYF. The CDR3 DNA follows: TGTGCCAGCAGTTTAGTTAGCGGGAGCTACGAGCAGTACTTC.

Only one count was recorded for this clone. The chain has TRBV28 and TRBJ1-5; 7 bases map to TRBD1. Trimming took 2 bases from V and 6 from J; bases not matched to a gene: 10. The CDR3 totals 16 residues. Germline V gives CDR1 MDHEN, CDR2 SYDVKM. In nucleotides, the CDR3 is TGTGCCAGCAGTTTAGATGGGACAGTATCGGGTCAGCCCCAGCATTTT. It translates to CASSLDGTVSGQPQHF.

The rearrangement joins TRBV7-2 to TRBJ1-1; 9 nucleotides agree with TRBD1. The CDR3 covers 17 residues. Germline CDR1 and CDR2: SGHTA and FQGNSA. V trimming: 4 bases; J trimming: 4 bases; junction bases outside the gene matches: 13. CDR3 region: CASSSQVGQGRATEAFF. As DNA, the CDR3 is TGTGCCAGCAGCTCCCAGGTGGGACAGGGCCGTGCCACTGAAGCTTTCTTT.

This chain uses TRBV10-3 with TRBJ2-5; 8 nucleotides agree with TRBD2. Gene TRBJ2-7 matches the end of the DNA better, so the J call may be wrong. From germline, CDR1 is ENHRY and CDR2 SYGVKD. This CDR3 is built from 12 residues. The CDR3 sequence: CAIRGLDHEQYF. CDR3 sequence (DNA): TGTGCCATCAGGGGACTAGACCACGAGCAGTACTTC.

V and J are TRBV5-1 and TRBJ2-5, with TRBD2 identical over 9 bases. The J call could be wrong; TRBJ2-7 is a better fit for the DNA end. Germline V lookup: CDR1 SGHRS, CDR2 YFSETQ. The CDR3 is 16 residues long. CDR3 sequence (DNA): TGCGCCAGCAGCACCCAAAGCGGGAGGAAATTCTACGAGCAGTACTTC. It is translated as CASSTQSGRKFYEQYF.

The chain combines TRBV11-3 with TRBJ2-3; no firm D call. Germline V CDR1 and CDR2: SGHNT, YENEEA. With 5 bases removed from V and 0 bases from J, the gap between germline ends came to 9 bases. This CDR3 spans 14 amino acids. CDR3 nucleotides: TGTGCCAGCAGCCACCTGGGCAGCACAGATACGCAGTATTTT. It specifies CASSHLGSTDTQYF.

The chain combines TRBV6-5 with TRBJ2-7; D is possibly TRBD2 (5 bases). The CDR3 loop spans 14 amino acids. Per germline, CDR1 MNHEY and CDR2 SVGAGI. V was trimmed by 2 bases and J by 3 bases, leaving 11 bases between them. The CDR3 protein is CASSYEGDIYEQYF. CDR3 DNA: TGTGCCAGCAGTTACGAGGGAGATATCTACGAGCAGTACTTC.

This chain joins TRBV6-5 and TRBJ2-2; TRBD2 agrees at 9 bases. CDR3 length: 16 amino acids. The J segment lost 6 bases and the V segment lost 2 bases, leaving 7 bases of the junction unmatched. CDR1 is MNHEY, CDR2 SVGAGI, per germline. Written as DNA, the CDR3 is TGTGCCAGCAGTTACGAGTTGGGACTAGCCGCCGGGGAGCTGTTTTTT. Translation gives CASSYELGLAAGELFF.

This clone has more than one count but fewer than ten. The chain links TRBV30 to TRBJ1-5, with D hard to call. The length of the CDR3 is 13 residues. Germline V CDR1 and CDR2: GTSNPN, SVGIG (reference sequence). V was trimmed by 4 bases and J by 4 bases, leaving 11 bases between them. This CDR3 reads CAWNLGRNQPQHF. DNA of the CDR3: TGTGCCTGGAATCTTGGGCGTAATCAGCCCCAGCATTTT.

This clone was detected only a few times. Other nucleotide sequences in the sample specify the same CDR3. The chain links TRBV14 to TRBJ1-5; D is undetermined. The CDR3 spans 13 residues. V lost 4 bases and J 3 bases, leaving 7 bases between the germline ends. From germline, CDR1 is SGHDN and CDR2 FVKESK. CDR3 DNA sequence: TGTGCCAGCAGCCGAGACCACAATCAGCCCCAGCATTTT. It is translated as CASSRDHNQPQHF.

This clone is a singleton in its sample. The V call is TRBV14, the J call TRBJ2-1; 8 positions agree with TRBD2. The CDR3 extends over 17 amino acids. Germline V gene sequence: CDR1 SGHDN, CDR2 FVKESK. V dropped 0 bases and J dropped 2; count of bases not matched to a gene: 6. The CDR3: CASSQDPGGRAYNEQFF. The CDR3 DNA follows: TGTGCCAGCAGCCAAGATCCGGGGGGGAGAGCCTACAATGAGCAGTTCTTC.

This clone was counted only a few times. This sequence joins TRBV4-2 and TRBJ2-7, with 11 bases aligning to TRBD2. The CDR3 loop spans 14 amino acids. Germline CDR1 reads LGHNA; CDR2 reads YNFKEQ. V lost 4 bases to trimming and J lost 4 bases; unmatched junction nucleotides: 3. The CDR3 nucleotides read TGTGCCAGCAGCCCCGGGACTAGCGGATACGAGCAGTACTTC. Protein sequence: CASSPGTSGYEQYF.

The chain employs TRBV4-3 and TRBJ1-1; D is possibly TRBD1 (5 bases). This CDR3 has 14 residues. Germline loops: CDR1 LGHNA, CDR2 YSLEER. Trimming cost V 4 bases and J 0 bases, with 9 bases left between them. CDR3 in amino acids: CASSPPDMNTEAFF. For the CDR3, the DNA is TGCGCCAGCAGCCCCCCGGACATGAACACTGAAGCTTTCTTT.

The chain recombines TRBV7-2 with TRBJ2-7; TRBD2 matches 7 bases. Germline V gene data show CDR1 as SGHTA and CDR2 as FQGNSA. The CDR3 length is 15 residues. J lost 2 bases, V lost 5 bases, and 9 bases had no gene match. The chain's CDR3 is CASSPPGGRTYEQYF. The CDR3, as DNA: TGTGCCAGCAGCCCACCGGGCGGGAGAACCTACGAGCAGTACTTC.

V usage is TRBV28 and J usage is TRBJ1-2, with a tentative D call TRBD1 (5 bases). V shed 6 bases and J shed 1 base, with 18 bases lying between them. The CDR3 contains 16 residues. Germline CDR1 MDHEN, CDR2 SYDVKM. CDR3: CASSGVGASVNYGYTF. The CDR3 DNA is TGTGCCAGCAGCGGCGTAGGGGCAAGCGTTAACTATGGCTACACCTTC.

V gene TRBV7-8 combines with J gene TRBJ2-1; TRBD2 matches at 7 bases. Germline V gene data show CDR1 as SGHVS and CDR2 as FQNEAQ. V trimming: 2 bases; J trimming: 11 bases; junction bases outside the gene matches: 18. This CDR3 has 17 amino acids. The CDR3 here is CASSLIYRRPAGRKQFF. Written as DNA, the CDR3 is TGTGCCAGCAGCTTAATTTATCGGCGGCCGGCCGGGAGGAAGCAGTTCTTC. Complete variable domain (other parts from reference TRBV7-8 and TRBJ2-1): GAGVSQSPRYKVAKRGQDVALRCDPISGHVSLFWYQQALGQGPEFLTYFQNEAQLDKSGLPSDRFFAERPEGSVSTLKIQRTQQEDSAVYLCASSLIYRRPAGRKQFFGPGTRLTVL.

The V call is TRBV27, the J call TRBJ1-3, with 11 bases identical to TRBD1. V was clipped by 8 bases and J by 1 base; unmatched bases: 10. Germline V gene lookup returns CDR1 MNHEY and CDR2 SMNVEV (reference sequence). This CDR3 has 17 residues. CDR3 loop: CASRPGQGVLSGNTIYF. CDR3 sequence (DNA): TGTGCCAGCCGACCGGGACAGGGGGTCTTATCTGGAAACACCATATATTTT.

The CDR3 DNA reads as TGTGCCAGCAGTGAACATGCGGGATCTCCCACAGATACGCAGTATTTT. Protein: CASSEHAGSPTDTQYF. The chain uses TRBV6-1 and TRBJ2-3, with a weak D call TRBD2 (6 bases). The CDR3 has 16 residues. CDR1 and CDR2 from the germline V gene are MNHNS and SASEGT. V lost 2 bases, J lost 2 bases, and 14 bases lay in between.

The chain recombines TRBV5-1 with TRBJ2-3; 7 nucleotides match TRBD2. Germline loops: CDR1 SGHRS, CDR2 YFSETQ. The ends lost 7 bases at V and 4 bases at J; junction bases unmatched: 21. This CDR3 region has 18 residues. Here the CDR3 DNA reads TGCGCCAGCCGTTCCGCCCCTCTCACGGCGGGAGAACCAGATACGCAGTATTTT. It encodes CASRSAPLTAGEPDTQYF.